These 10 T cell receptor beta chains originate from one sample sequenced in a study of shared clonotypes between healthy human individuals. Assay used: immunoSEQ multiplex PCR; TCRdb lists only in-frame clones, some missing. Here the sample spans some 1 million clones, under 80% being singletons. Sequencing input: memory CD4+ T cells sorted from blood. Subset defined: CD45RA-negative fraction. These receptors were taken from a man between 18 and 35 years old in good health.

CDR3 bases: TGTGCCTGGAGTGTACTGACGGGGGGGCCCAATGAGCAGTTCTTC. Residues: CAWSVLTGGPNEQFF. V gene TRBV30 combines with J gene TRBJ2-1, with TRBD2 identical over 8 bases. V gave up 0 bases and J gave up 6 bases; unmatched junction bases: 7. Germline V gene lookup returns CDR1 GTSNPN and CDR2 SVGIG (reference sequence). The CDR3 is made up of 15 amino acids.

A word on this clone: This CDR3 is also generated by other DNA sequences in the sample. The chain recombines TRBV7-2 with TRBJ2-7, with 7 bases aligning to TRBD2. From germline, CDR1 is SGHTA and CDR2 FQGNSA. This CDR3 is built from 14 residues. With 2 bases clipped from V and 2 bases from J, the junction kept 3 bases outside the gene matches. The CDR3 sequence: CASSLSAGAYEQYF. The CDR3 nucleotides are TGTGCCAGCAGCTTATCGGCGGGAGCCTACGAGCAGTACTTC.

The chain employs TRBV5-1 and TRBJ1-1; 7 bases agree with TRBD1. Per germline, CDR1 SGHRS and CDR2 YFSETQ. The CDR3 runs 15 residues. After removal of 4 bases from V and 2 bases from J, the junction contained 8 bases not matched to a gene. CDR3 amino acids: CASSMHGTANTEAFF. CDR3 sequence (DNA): TGCGCCAGCAGCATGCACGGGACAGCAAACACTGAAGCTTTCTTT.

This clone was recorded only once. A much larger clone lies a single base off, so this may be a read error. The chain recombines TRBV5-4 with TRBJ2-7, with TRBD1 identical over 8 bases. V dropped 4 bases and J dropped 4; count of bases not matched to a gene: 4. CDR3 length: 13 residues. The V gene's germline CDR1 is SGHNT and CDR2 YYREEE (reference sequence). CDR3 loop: CASSTGQGYEQYF. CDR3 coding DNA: TGTGCCAGCAGCACCGGACAGGGTTACGAGCAGTACTTC.

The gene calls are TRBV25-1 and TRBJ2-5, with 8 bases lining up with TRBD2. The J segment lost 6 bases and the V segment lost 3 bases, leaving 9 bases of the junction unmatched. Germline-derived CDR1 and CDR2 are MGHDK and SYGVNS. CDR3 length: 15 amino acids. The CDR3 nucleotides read TGTGCCAGCAGTGAGCCAGCGGGAGTTGGGAAGACCCAGTACTTC. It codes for CASSEPAGVGKTQYF.

As DNA, the CDR3 is TGTGCCAGCAGTTGGACAGCTAATTCACCCCTCCACTTT. This gives the protein CASSWTANSPLHF. V is TRBV28 and J is TRBJ1-6; D is possibly TRBD1 (6 bases). CDR3 length equals 13 residues. Germline V lookup: CDR1 MDHEN, CDR2 SYDVKM. The V gene lost 4 bases and the J gene lost 6 bases, with 7 bases spanning the gap. Full variable domain (outside the CDR3, taken from reference TRBV28 and TRBJ1-6): DVKVTQSSRYLVKRTGEKVFLECVQDMDHENMFWYRQDPGLGLRLIYFSYDVKMKEKGDIPEGYSVSREKKERFSLILESASTNQTSMYLCASSWTANSPLHFGNGTRLTVT.

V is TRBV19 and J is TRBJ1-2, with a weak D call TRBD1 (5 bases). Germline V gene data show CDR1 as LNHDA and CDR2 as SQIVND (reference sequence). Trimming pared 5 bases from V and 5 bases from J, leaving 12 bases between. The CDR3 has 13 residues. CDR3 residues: CASSGGHRYGYTF. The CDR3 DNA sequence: TGTGCCAGTAGTGGTGGACACAGATATGGCTACACCTTC. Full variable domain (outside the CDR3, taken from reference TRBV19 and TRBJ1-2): DGGITQSPKYLFRKEGQNVTLSCEQNLNHDAMYWYRQDPGQGLRLIYYSQIVNDFQKGDIAEGYSVSREKKESFPLTVTSAQKNPTAFYLCASSGGHRYGYTFGSGTRLTVV.

This chain's CDR3 is CASSQSTANYGYTF. The DNA of the CDR3 is TGTGCCAGCAGCCAGTCGACAGCGAACTATGGCTACACCTTC. V and J are TRBV7-9 and TRBJ1-2; perhaps TRBD1 as D (5 bases). The CDR3 runs 14 residues. The germline CDR1 and CDR2 sequences are SEHNR and FQNEAQ (reference sequence). Trimming shortened V by 5 bases and J by 2 bases, and 12 bases separated the two germline ends.

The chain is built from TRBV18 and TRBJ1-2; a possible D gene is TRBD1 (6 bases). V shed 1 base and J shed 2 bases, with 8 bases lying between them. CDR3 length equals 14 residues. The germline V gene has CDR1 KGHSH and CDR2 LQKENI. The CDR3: CASSPLGTNYGYTF. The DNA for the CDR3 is TGTGCCAGCTCACCACTTGGGACAAACTATGGCTACACCTTC. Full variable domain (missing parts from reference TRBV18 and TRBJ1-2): NAGVMQNPRHLVRRRGQEARLRCSPMKGHSHVYWYRQLPEEGLKFMVYLQKENIIDESGMPKERFSAEFPKEGPSILRIQQVVRGDSAAYFCASSPLGTNYGYTFGSGTRLTVV.

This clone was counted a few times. This CDR3 is CASSARDRPNTEAFF. In nucleotides, the CDR3 is TGTGCCAGCAGCGCCCGGGACCGACCGAACACTGAAGCTTTCTTT. This chain connects TRBV9 to TRBJ1-1, with D maybe TRBD1 (5 bases). Germline V gene data show CDR1 as SGDLS and CDR2 as YYNGEE. The V and J ends lost 3 bases and 1 base respectively, with 13 bases between them. The CDR3 totals 15 residues.